This record covers a single T cell receptor beta chain. The PCR contained 60 Vbeta and 13 Jbeta primers. Profiled with immunoSEQ multiplex PCR; TCRdb holds only in-frame clones, not every one. The repertoire includes over 150,000 clones, over 75% of them detected once, and about 2% sits in the top ten. The data originate from a study of cytomegalovirus exposure and HLA in healthy donors. This receptor was obtained from a male donor in good health and CMV-seronegative. Sample: PBMCs.

The CDR3: CASDRDRGLSEQFF. For the CDR3, the DNA is TGTGCCAGCGATCGGGACAGGGGGTTGTCCGAGCAGTTCTTC. The chain employs TRBV2 and TRBJ2-1; 11 nucleotides align to TRBD1. The ends lost 8 bases at V and 10 bases at J; junction bases unmatched: 10. The V gene's germline CDR1 is SNHLY and CDR2 FYNNEI. The CDR3 has 14 residues.